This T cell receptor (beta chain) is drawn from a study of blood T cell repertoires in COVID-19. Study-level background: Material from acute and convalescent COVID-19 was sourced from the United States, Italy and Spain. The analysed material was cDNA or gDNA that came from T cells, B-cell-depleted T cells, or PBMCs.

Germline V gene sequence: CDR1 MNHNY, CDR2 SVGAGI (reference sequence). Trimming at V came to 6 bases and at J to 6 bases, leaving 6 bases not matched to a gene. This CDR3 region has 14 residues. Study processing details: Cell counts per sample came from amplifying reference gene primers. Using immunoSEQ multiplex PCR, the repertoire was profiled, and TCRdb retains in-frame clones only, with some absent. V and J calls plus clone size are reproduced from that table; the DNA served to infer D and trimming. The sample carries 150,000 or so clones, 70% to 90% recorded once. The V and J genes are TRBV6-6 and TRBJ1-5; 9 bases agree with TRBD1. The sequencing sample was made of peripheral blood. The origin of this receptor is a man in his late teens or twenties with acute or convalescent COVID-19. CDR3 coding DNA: TGTGCCAGCAGCTACAGGGGGCAAGTTCAGCCCCAGCATTTT. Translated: CASSYRGQVQPQHF.